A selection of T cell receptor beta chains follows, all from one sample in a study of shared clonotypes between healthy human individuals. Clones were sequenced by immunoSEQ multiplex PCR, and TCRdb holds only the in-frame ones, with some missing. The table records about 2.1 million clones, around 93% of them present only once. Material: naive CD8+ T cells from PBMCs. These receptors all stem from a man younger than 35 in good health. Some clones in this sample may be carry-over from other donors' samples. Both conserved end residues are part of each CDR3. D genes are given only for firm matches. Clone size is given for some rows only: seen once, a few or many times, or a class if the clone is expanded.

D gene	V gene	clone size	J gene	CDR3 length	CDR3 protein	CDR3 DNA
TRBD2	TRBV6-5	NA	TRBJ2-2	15	CASSGLRLAAGELFF	TGTGCCAGCAGTGGTTTACGGCTAGCGGCCGGGGAGCTGTTTTTT
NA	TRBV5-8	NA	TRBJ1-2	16	CASISLPTGGNYGYTF	TGTGCCAGCATCTCCCTACCGACAGGCGGCAACTATGGCTACACCTTC
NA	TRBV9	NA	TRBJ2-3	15	CASSVESSRGDTQYF	TGTGCCAGCAGCGTAGAGTCTAGCCGGGGGGATACGCAGTATTTT
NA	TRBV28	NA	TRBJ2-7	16	CASSWSGSGGAYEQYF	TGTGCCAGCAGTTGGAGCGGTAGCGGAGGAGCCTACGAGCAGTACTTC
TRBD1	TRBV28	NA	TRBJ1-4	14	CASSIGTGDEKLFF	TGTGCCAGCAGTATCGGGACAGGGGATGAAAAACTGTTTTTT
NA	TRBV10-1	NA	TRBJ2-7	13	CASNTVCSYEQYF	TGCGCCAGCAACACCGTGTGCTCCTACGAGCAGTACTTC
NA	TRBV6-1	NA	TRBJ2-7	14	CASKNRDKTYEQYF	TGTGCCAGTAAAAACCGGGACAAAACCTACGAGCAGTACTTC
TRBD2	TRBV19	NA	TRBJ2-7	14	CASSIGAGEDEQYF	TGTGCCAGTAGTATTGGAGCGGGAGAGGACGAGCAGTACTTC
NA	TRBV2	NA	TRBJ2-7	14	CASSDSGDLGEQYF	TGTGCCAGCAGTGATTCAGGGGACCTCGGCGAGCAGTACTTC
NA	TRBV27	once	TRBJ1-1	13	CASSFRMNTEAFF	TGTGCCAGCAGTTTCCGTATGAACACTGAAGCTTTCTTT
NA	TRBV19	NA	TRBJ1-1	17	CASIVWSGSSEVGKAFF	TGTGCCAGTATCGTGTGGTCGGGCTCGAGTGAGGTTGGGAAAGCTTTCTTT
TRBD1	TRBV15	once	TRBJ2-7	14	CATSSDRGSYEQYF	TGTGCCACCAGCAGCGACAGGGGTTCCTACGAGCAGTACTTC
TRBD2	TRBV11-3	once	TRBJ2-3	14	CASKAGTNSDTQYF	TGTGCCAGCAAGGCCGGGACTAACTCAGATACGCAGTATTTT
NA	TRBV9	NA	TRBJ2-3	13	CASSGYIADTQYF	TGTGCCAGCAGCGGCTACATCGCAGATACGCAGTATTTT
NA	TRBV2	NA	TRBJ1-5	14	CASRPGTGNQPQHF	TGTGCCAGCAGGCCCGGGACGGGGAATCAGCCCCAGCATTTT
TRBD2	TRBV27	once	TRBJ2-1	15	CASTSPGLAYNEQFF	TGTGCCAGCACCTCGCCGGGACTAGCGTACAATGAGCAGTTCTTC
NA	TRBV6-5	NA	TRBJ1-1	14	CASSYYGETSEAFF	TGTGCCAGCAGTTACTATGGGGAGACCTCTGAAGCTTTCTTT
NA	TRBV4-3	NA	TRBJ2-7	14	CASSQDLKDYEQYF	TGCGCCAGCAGCCAAGACCTCAAAGACTACGAGCAGTACTTC
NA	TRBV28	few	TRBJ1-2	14	CASSFRGWRDGYTF	TGTGCCAGCAGTTTCAGGGGTTGGAGAGATGGCTACACCTTC
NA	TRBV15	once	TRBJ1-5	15	CATSPAYRSDQPQHF	TGTGCCACCAGCCCGGCCTACAGGTCAGACCAGCCCCAGCATTTT
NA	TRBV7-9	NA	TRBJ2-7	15	CASSLADPLLYEQYF	TGTGCCAGCAGCTTAGCGGACCCCTTACTTTACGAGCAGTACTTC
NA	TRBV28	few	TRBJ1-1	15	CASSSLGYMNTEAFF	TGTGCCAGCAGCTCCCTTGGATACATGAACACTGAAGCTTTCTTT
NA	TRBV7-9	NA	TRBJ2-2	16	CASSSPGKRNTGELFF	TGTGCCAGCAGCAGTCCGGGCAAAAGGAACACCGGGGAGCTGTTTTTT
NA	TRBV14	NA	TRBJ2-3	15	CASSQMGRGMDTQYF	TGTGCCAGCAGCCAAATGGGACGGGGAATGGATACGCAGTATTTT
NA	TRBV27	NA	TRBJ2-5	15	CASSPSMGFQETQYF	TGTGCCAGCAGCCCCTCGATGGGGTTCCAAGAGACCCAGTACTTC
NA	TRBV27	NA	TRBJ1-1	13	CASSPGRNTEAFF	TGTGCCAGCAGTCCGGGGCGTAACACTGAAGCTTTCTTT
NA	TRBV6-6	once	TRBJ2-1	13	CASSGGDWNEQFF	TGTGCCAGCAGTGGGGGTGATTGGAATGAGCAGTTCTTC
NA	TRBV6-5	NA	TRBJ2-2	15	CASSYSGPGTGELFF	TGTGCCAGCAGTTACTCTGGGCCCGGCACCGGGGAGCTGTTTTTT
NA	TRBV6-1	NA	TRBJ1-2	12	CASGGIAYGYTF	TGTGCCAGCGGGGGGATTGCCTATGGCTACACCTTC
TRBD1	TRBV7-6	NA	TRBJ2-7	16	CASSERSGTGSGEQYF	TGTGCCAGCAGCGAACGGTCCGGGACAGGGTCGGGCGAGCAGTACTTC
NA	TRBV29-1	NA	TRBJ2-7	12	CSVVGSPYEQYF	TGCAGCGTTGTTGGCAGCCCCTACGAGCAGTACTTC
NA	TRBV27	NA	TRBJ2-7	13	CASSPSSSYEQYF	TGTGCCAGCAGTCCCTCCTCCAGCTACGAGCAGTACTTC
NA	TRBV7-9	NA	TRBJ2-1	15	CASSLRERLYNEQFF	TGTGCCAGCAGCCTCCGGGAGAGACTCTACAATGAGCAGTTCTTC
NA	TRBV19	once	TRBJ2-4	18	CASSIYSPLGQSGDIQYF	TGTGCCAGTAGTATTTACTCCCCACTCGGACAGTCAGGAGACATTCAGTACTTC
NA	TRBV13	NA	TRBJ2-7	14	CASSSRDGTYEQYF	TGTGCCAGCAGCTCCCGGGACGGCACCTACGAGCAGTACTTC
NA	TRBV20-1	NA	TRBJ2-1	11	CSAREGHEQFF	TGCAGTGCTAGAGAGGGGCATGAGCAGTTCTTC
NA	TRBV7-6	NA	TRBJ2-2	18	CASSLVLGEPSNTGELFF	TGTGCCAGCAGCTTAGTCTTAGGGGAACCTTCGAACACCGGGGAGCTGTTTTTT
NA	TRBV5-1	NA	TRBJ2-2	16	CASSWIRDTNTGELFF	TGCGCCAGCAGCTGGATCCGGGACACGAACACCGGGGAGCTGTTTTTT
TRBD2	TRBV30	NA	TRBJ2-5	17	CAWSRGLATNPGETQYF	TGTGCCTGGAGTAGAGGACTAGCGACTAACCCGGGGGAGACCCAGTACTTC
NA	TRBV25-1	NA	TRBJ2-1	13	CASSASGVYEQFF	TGTGCCAGCAGTGCATCCGGGGTGTATGAGCAGTTCTTC
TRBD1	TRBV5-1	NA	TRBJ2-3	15	CASSLDRGLGDTQYF	TGCGCCAGCAGCCTCGACAGGGGGCTGGGAGATACGCAGTATTTT